This T cell receptor beta chain emerged from a study of T-cell memory formation after mild COVID-19. About the research overall: For the most part, TCR clusters were specific to one donor.

The ends were cut back, 5 bases at V and 0 bases at J, with 10 bases in the middle. Germline CDR1 and CDR2: SQVTM and ANQGSEA. The CDR3 contains 13 residues. TCR alpha and TCR beta cDNA libraries carrying sample barcodes and UMIs were produced by 5'RACE using constant-segment primers. TCRdb re-analysed the 5' RACE reads in MiXCR, keeping a single row per CDR3 protein. Of about 360,000 distinct CDR3 sequences listed, 10% to 15% are singletons. In the case of this clonotype: The antigen is unknown.

Whole-study findings and limits: Second-wave clones peaking on day 37 lacked confirmed SARS-CoV-2 specificity.

This receptor was taken from a man younger than 30 who had mild COVID-19 (a few samples of this study predate the infection). Cell type and time point are not known. The rearrangement joins TRBV29-1 to TRBJ1-1; D is undetermined. The sample was PBMCs or a T cell subset sorted from them (not recorded which). The CDR3: CSVIRGMNTEAFF. The CDR3 region has the DNA TGCAGCGTTATCCGGGGTATGAACACTGAAGCTTTCTTT.